The clone carrying this TCR beta chain was seen repeatedly, ten times or more. Its antigen is as yet unknown. This entry belongs to a study of blood T cells in healthy people across ages. Study observations and caveats: Researchers deemed the diversity estimates from one million T cells underestimates.

The authors ran a second PCR of roughly 6 to 12 cycles using a sample-barcoded 5' primer and a J-beta primer mix. A template-switch adaptor with 12 random nucleotides tagged each cDNA molecule. TCRdb reanalysed the 5' RACE reads using MiXCR and keeps one entry per CDR3 protein. The data hold about 1.7 million distinct CDR3 sequences, with roughly 30% observed a single time. This CDR3 has 12 residues. Germline V lookup: CDR1 DFQATT, CDR2 SNEGSKA (reference sequence). The V and J ends lost 0 bases and 5 bases respectively, with 8 bases between them. The rearrangement uses TRBV20-1 and TRBJ2-7; no clear D gene. The sequencing input was blood. This clonotype was sampled from a woman aged 30 to 39 in good health. The CDR3 DNA reads as TGCAGTGCTAGAGATACTGGGGACGAGCAGTACTTC. Translation: CSARDTGDEQYF.